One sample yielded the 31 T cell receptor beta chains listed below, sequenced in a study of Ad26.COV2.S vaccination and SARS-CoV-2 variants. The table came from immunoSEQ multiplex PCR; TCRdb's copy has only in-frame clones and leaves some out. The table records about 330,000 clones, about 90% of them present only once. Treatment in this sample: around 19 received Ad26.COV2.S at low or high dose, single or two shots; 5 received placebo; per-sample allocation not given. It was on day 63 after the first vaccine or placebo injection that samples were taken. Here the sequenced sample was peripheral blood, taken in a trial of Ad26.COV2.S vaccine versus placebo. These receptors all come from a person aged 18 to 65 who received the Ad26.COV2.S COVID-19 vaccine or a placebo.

CDR3 bases: TGTGCCAGCAGTTTATGGGTGAGGGAAAAACTGTTTTTT. Encoded protein: CASSLWVREKLFF. The chain recombines TRBV27 with TRBJ1-4; D remains unclear. The ends were cut back, 1 base at V and 8 bases at J, with 8 bases in the middle. The CDR3 is 13 residues long. CDR1 and CDR2 from the germline V gene are MNHEY and SMNVEV (reference sequence).

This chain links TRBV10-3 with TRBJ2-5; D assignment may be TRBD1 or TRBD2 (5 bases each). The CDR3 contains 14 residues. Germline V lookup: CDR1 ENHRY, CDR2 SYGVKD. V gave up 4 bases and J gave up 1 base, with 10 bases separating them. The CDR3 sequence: CAISGVGVQETQYF. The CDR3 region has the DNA TGTGCCATCAGTGGCGTGGGGGTCCAAGAGACCCAGTACTTC.

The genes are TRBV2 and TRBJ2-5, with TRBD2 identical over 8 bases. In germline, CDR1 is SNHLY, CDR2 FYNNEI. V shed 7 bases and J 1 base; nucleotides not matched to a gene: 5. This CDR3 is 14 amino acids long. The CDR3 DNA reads TGTGCCAGCACCACGGGACTAGTCCAAGAGACCCAGTACTTC. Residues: CASTTGLVQETQYF.

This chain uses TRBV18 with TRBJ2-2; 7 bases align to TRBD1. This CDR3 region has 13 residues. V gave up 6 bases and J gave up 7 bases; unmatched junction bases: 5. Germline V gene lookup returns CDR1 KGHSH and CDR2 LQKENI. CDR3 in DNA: TGTGCCAGCTCGTTCGACAGGGACGGGGAGCTGTTTTTT. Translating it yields CASSFDRDGELFF.

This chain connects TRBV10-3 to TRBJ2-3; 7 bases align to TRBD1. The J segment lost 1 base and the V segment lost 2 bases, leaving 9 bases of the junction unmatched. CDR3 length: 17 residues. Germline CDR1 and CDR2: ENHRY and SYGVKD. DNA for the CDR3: TGTGCCATCAGTGAGCCCACGACAGGGCGGGGCACAGATACGCAGTATTTT. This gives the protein CAISEPTTGRGTDTQYF.

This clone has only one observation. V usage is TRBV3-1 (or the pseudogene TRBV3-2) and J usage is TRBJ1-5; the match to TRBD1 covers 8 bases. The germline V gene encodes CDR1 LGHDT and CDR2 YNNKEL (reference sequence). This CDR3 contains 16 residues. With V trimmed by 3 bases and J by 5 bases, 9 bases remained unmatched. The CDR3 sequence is CASSQDRALPDQPQHF. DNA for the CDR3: TGTGCCAGCAGCCAGGACAGGGCCCTACCGGATCAGCCCCAGCATTTT.

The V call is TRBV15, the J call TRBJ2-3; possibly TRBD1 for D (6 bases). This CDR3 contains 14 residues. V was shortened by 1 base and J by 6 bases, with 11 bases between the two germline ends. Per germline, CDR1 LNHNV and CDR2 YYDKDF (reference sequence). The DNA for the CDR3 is TGTGCCACCAGCAGAGGACAGGTCGGGGATACGCAGTATTTT. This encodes CATSRGQVGDTQYF. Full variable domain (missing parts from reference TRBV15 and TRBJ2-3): DAMVIQNPRYQVTQFGKPVTLSCSQTLNHNVMYWYQQKSSQAPKLLFHYYDKDFNNEADTPDNFQSRRPNTSFCFLDIRSPGLGDTAMYLCATSRGQVGDTQYFGPGTRLTVL.

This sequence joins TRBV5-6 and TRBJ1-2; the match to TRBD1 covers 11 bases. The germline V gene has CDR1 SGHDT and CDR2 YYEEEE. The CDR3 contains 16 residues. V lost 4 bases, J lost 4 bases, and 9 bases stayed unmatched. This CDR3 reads CASSNRDRGTLYGYTF. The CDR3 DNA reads TGTGCCAGCAGCAACCGGGACAGGGGGACACTCTATGGCTACACCTTC.

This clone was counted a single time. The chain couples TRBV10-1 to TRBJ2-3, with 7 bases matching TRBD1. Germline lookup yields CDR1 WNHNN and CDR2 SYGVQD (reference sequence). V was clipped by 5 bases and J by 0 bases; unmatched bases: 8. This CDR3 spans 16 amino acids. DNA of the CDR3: TGCGCCAGCAGTACTACAGGGGCCACTAGCACAGATACGCAGTATTTT. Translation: CASSTTGATSTDTQYF.

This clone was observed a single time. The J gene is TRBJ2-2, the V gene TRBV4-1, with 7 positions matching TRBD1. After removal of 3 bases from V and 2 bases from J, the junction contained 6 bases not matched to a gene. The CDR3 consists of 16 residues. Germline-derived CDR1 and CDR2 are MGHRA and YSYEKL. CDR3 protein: CASSHPGQLNTGELFF. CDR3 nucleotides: TGCGCCAGCAGCCACCCGGGACAGCTAAACACCGGGGAGCTGTTTTTT.

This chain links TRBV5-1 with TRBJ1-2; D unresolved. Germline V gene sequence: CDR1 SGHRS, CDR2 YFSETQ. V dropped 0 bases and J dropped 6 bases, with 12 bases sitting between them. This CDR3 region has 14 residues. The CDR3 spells CASSLGDGSHGYTF. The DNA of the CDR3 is TGCGCCAGCAGCTTGGGAGACGGATCTCATGGCTACACCTTC.

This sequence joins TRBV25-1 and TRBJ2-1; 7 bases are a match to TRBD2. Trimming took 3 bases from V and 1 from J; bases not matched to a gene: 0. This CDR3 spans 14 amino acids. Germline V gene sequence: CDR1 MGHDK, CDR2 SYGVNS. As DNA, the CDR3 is TGTGCCAGCAGTGAGCGGGGGTCCTACAATGAGCAGTTCTTC. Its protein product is CASSERGSYNEQFF.

CDR3 region: CASSPGGTGNTIYF. CDR3 sequence (DNA): TGTGCCAGCAGTCCCGGGGGTACTGGAAACACCATATATTTT. The gene calls are TRBV27 and TRBJ1-3; TRBD1 might be the D (5 bases). The CDR3 is 14 residues long. Trimming removed 5 bases at V and 2 bases at J, with 10 bases between. The germline V gene encodes CDR1 MNHEY and CDR2 SMNVEV (reference sequence).

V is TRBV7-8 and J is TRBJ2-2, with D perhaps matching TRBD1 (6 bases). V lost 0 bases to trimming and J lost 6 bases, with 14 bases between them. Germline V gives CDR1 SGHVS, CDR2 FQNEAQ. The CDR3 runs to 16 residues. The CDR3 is CASSLALGGGAGELFF. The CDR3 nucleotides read TGTGCCAGCAGCTTAGCGCTAGGGGGTGGGGCCGGGGAGCTGTTTTTT. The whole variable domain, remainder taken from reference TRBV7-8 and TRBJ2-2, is GAGVSQSPRYKVAKRGQDVALRCDPISGHVSLFWYQQALGQGPEFLTYFQNEAQLDKSGLPSDRFFAERPEGSVSTLKIQRTQQEDSAVYLCASSLALGGGAGELFFGEGSRLTVL.

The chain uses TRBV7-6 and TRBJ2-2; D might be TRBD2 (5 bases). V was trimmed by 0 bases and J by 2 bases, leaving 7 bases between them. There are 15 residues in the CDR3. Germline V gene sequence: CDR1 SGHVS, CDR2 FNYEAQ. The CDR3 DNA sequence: TGTGCCAGCAGCTTAGCCGGGGATAACACCGGGGAGCTGTTTTTT. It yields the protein CASSLAGDNTGELFF.

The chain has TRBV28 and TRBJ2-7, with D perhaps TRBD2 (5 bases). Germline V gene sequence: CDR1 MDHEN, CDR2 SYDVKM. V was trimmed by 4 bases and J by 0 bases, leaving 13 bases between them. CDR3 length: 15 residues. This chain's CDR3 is CASSSPGLSSYEQYV. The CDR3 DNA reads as TGTGCCAGCAGTTCCCCTGGACTTAGCTCCTACGAGCAGTACGTC.

DNA of the CDR3: TGTGCCAGCAGCCTGTGGACAGGGGAAGTAGCTAACTATGGCTACACCTTC. Protein sequence: CASSLWTGEVANYGYTF. The J gene is TRBJ1-2, the V gene TRBV3-1 (or the pseudogene TRBV3-2); 9 bases map to TRBD1. V shed 4 bases and J 0 bases; nucleotides not matched to a gene: 9. This CDR3 has 17 amino acids. Germline V gene lookup returns CDR1 LGHDT and CDR2 YNNKEL (reference sequence).

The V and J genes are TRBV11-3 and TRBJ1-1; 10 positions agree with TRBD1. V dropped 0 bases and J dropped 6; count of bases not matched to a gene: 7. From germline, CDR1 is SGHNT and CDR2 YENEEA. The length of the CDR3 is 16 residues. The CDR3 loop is CASSLEYGGTGAEAFF. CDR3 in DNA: TGTGCCAGCAGCTTAGAATATGGGGGGACAGGGGCTGAAGCTTTCTTT.

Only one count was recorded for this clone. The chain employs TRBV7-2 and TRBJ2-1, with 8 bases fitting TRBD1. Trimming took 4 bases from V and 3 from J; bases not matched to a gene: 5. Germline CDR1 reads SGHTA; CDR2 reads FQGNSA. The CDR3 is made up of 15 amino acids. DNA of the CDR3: TGTGCCAGCAGCTCCGGACAGGGACTCTACAATGAGCAGTTCTTC. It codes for CASSSGQGLYNEQFF.

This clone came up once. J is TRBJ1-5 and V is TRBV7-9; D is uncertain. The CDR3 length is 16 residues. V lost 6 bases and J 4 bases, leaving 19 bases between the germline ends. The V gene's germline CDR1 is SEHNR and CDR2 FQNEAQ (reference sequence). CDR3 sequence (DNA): TGTGCCAGCAGTTCAGAATATTGGGAGGCAAATCAGCCCCAGCATTTT. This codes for CASSSEYWEANQPQHF.

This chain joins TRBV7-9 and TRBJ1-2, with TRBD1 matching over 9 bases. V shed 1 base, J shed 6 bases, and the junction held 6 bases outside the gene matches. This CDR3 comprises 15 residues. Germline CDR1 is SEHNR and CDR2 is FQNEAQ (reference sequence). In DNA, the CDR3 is TGTGCCAGCAGCTTAGGCGGGACAGGGTTTGATGGCTACACCTTC. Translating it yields CASSLGGTGFDGYTF.

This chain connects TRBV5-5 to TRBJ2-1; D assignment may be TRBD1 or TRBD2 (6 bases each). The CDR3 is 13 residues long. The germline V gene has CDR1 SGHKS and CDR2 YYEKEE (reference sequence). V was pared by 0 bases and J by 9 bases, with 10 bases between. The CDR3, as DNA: TGTGCCAGCAGCTTGGGACTAGGGGGTGAGCAGTTCTTC. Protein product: CASSLGLGGEQFF. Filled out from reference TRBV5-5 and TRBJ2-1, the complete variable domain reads DAGVTQSPTHLIKTRGQQVTLRCSPISGHKSVSWYQQVLGQGPQFIFQYYEKEERGRGNFPDRFSARQFPNYSSELNVNALLLGDSALYLCASSLGLGGEQFFGPGTRLTVL.

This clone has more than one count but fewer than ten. The CDR3 DNA sequence: TGTGCCAGCAGCTCCTCCTATAAGGGGTGGAATGAGCAGTTCTTC. Protein: CASSSSYKGWNEQFF. The J gene is TRBJ2-1, the V gene TRBV7-9; maybe TRBD1 (5 bases). The CDR3 is 15 residues long. Looked up from germline, CDR1 is SEHNR and CDR2 is FQNEAQ (reference sequence). Between the trimmed V and J ends, which lost 4 bases and 7 bases, there was a span of 17 bases.

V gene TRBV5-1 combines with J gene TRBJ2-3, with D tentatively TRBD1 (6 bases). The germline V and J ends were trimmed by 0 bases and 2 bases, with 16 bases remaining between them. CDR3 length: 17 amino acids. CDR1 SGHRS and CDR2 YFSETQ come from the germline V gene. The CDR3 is CASSLGGPIPSTDTQYF. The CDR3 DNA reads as TGCGCCAGCAGCTTGGGGGGGCCTATACCTTCCACAGATACGCAGTATTTT.

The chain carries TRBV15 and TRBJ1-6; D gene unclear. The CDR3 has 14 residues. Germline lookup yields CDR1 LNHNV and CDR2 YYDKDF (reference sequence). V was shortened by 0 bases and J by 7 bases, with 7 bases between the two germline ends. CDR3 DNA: TGTGCCACCAGCAGAGATGGCCCCAATTCACCCCTCCACTTT. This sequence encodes CATSRDGPNSPLHF.

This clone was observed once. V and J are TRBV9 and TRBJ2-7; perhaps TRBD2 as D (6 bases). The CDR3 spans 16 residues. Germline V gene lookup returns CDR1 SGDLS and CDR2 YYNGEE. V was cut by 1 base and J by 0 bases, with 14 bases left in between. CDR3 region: CASSVSGGYSSYEQYF. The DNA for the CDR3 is TGTGCCAGCAGCGTAAGCGGAGGGTATAGCTCCTACGAGCAGTACTTC.

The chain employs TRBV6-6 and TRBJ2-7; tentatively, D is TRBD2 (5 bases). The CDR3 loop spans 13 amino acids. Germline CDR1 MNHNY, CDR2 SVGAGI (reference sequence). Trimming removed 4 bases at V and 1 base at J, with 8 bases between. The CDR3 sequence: CASSSRGSYEQYV. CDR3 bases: TGTGCCAGCAGTTCTCGGGGTTCCTACGAGCAGTACGTC.

CDR3 region: CASSFSLAGPTDTQYF. CDR3 DNA: TGTGCCAGCAGCTTCTCACTAGCGGGACCCACAGATACGCAGTATTTT. The rearrangement joins TRBV7-9 to TRBJ2-3; 10 nucleotides agree with TRBD2. CDR3 length: 16 residues. Trimming at V came to 3 bases and at J to 2 bases, leaving 5 bases not matched to a gene. Per the germline V gene, CDR1 is SEHNR and CDR2 is FQNEAQ (reference sequence).

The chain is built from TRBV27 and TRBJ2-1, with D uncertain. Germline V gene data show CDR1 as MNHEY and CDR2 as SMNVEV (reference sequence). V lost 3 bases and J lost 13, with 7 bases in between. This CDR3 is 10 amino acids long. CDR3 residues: CASSFSPQFF. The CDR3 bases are TGTGCCAGCAGTTTCAGTCCCCAGTTCTTC.

The CDR3 sequence: CASSGTQGVLSYEQYV. As DNA, the CDR3 is TGTGCCAGCAGTGGGACCCAGGGGGTTCTCTCCTACGAGCAGTACGTC. The chain carries TRBV2 and TRBJ2-7, with 7 bases matching TRBD1. Losses at the gene ends were 4 bases for V and 0 bases for J; bases not matched to a gene: 9. This CDR3 region has 16 residues. Germline lookup yields CDR1 SNHLY and CDR2 FYNNEI.

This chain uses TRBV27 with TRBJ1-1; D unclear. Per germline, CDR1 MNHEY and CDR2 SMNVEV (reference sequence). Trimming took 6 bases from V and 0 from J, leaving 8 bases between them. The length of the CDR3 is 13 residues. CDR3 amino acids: CASRAFMNTEAFF. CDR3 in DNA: TGTGCCAGCAGGGCGTTCATGAACACTGAAGCTTTCTTT.